This T cell receptor beta chain was obtained from a study of T-cell reconstitution after alpha-beta-depleted transplantation in children (dated by TCRdb to 2016 to 2017). About the study as a whole: Using TCR repertoire profiling, the study quantitatively followed how T-cell immune reconstitution unfolded in children after TCRalphabeta/CD19-depleted allogeneic hematopoietic cell transplantation.

The receptor library was made with PCR. For sequencing, an Illumina HiSeq 2500 was employed. TCR library preparation used molecular barcoding, with unique molecular identifiers applied to normalize quantification of the TCRbeta repertoire. Starting from the raw public reads, TCRdb applied fastp trimming at Q25, assembled clones with MiXCR and retained in-frame beta chains. Each record represents a unique CDR3 protein, reported with the most common genes and DNA among its rows. The sample table contains 190,000 or so distinct CDR3 sequences; only one count was recorded for 6.5% to 7.5% of them. The ten largest clonotypes hold 3% to 3.5% of the sample. CDR1 MNHEY and CDR2 SMNVEV were looked up in the germline V gene (reference sequence). The CDR3 holds 14 amino acids from the cysteine to the phenylalanine. CDR3 DNA only is kept here, 42 bases in frame from base 1. Cut back by 0 bases and 3 bases, the V and J ends lie 8 bases apart.

This clonotype was counted many times. Its antigen is currently not known. No base quality information exists; no much larger clone differs at one position. The rearranged chain carries TRBV27 and TRBJ1-1, with a weak D call of TRBD1 (6 bases match). The source of this sequence is a human donor who donated a stem cell graft to a child with Wiskott-Aldrich syndrome. Sequenced material: PBMCs from the stem cell graft donor, taken from the stem cell graft. The DNA sequence follows: TGTGCCAGCAGTTTATCAAGGGGGTACACTGAAGCTTTCTTT. Its coded protein is CASSLSRGYTEAFF.